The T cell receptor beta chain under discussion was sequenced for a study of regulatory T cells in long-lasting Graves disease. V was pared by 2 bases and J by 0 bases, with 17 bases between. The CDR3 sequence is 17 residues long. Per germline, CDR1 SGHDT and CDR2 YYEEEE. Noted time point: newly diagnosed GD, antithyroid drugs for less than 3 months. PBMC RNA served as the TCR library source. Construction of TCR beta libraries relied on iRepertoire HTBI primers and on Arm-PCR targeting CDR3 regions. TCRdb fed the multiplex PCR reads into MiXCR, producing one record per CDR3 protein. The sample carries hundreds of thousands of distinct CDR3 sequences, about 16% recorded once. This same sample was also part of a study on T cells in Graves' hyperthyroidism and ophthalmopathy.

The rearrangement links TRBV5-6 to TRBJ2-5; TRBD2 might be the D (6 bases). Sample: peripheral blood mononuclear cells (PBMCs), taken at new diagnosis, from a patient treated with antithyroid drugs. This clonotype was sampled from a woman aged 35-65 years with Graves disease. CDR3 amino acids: CASSLRELALYQETQYF. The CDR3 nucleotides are TGTGCCAGCAGCTTAAGGGAACTAGCTTTGTACCAAGAGACCCAGTACTTC.